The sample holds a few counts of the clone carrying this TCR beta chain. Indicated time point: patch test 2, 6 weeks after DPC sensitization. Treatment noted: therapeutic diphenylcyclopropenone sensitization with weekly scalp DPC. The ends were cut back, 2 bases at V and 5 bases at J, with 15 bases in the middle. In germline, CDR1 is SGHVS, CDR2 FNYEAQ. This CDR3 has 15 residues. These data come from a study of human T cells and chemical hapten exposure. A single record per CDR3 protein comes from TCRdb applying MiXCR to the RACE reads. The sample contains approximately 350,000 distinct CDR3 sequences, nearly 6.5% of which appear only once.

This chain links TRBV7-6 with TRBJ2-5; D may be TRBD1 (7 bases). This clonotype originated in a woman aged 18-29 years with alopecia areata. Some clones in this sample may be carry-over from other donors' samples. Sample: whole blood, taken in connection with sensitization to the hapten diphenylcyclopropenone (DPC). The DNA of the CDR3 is TGTGCCAGCAGCTTAAATCGGAGGGACAGTGAGACCCAGTACTTC. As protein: CASSLNRRDSETQYF.